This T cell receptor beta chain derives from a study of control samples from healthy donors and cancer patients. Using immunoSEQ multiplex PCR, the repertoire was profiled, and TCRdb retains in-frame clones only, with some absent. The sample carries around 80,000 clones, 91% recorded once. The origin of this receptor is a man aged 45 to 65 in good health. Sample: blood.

CDR3 protein: CASSPSGGGDGRHAEAFF. CDR3 coding DNA: TGTGCCAGCTCACCCTCTGGCGGAGGGGACGGGAGACACGCTGAAGCTTTCTTT. The chain couples TRBV18 to TRBJ1-1; possible D gene TRBD1, 5 bases. Trimming cost V 3 bases and J 6 bases, with 26 bases left between them. Germline V gene sequence: CDR1 KGHSH, CDR2 LQKENI. The CDR3 sequence is 18 residues long.